What follows are 20 T cell receptor beta chains derived from one specimen sequenced in a study of blood T cell repertoires in COVID-19. This table comes from immunoSEQ multiplex PCR, and its TCRdb copy is limited to in-frame clones, with some not included. The sample carries approximately 270,000 clones, about nine tenths recorded once. The sequenced material came from PBMCs or T cells enriched from blood (not recorded which). All receptors derive from a middle-aged man who had recovered from COVID-19.

The chain is built from TRBV7-6 and TRBJ2-5; D is unclear. Germline lookup yields CDR1 SGHVS and CDR2 FNYEAQ. The CDR3 totals 12 residues. With 0 bases removed from V and 5 bases from J, the gap between germline ends came to 4 bases. The CDR3 DNA is TGTGCCAGCAGCTTAGCGGAGGAGACCCAGTACTTC. This encodes CASSLAEETQYF.

CDR3 sequence (DNA): TGTGCCAGCAGCTCTACAGGGAATTCACCCCTCCACTTT. Amino acid sequence: CASSSTGNSPLHF. The chain carries TRBV7-3 and TRBJ1-6; D is perhaps TRBD1 (6 bases). Looked up from germline, CDR1 is SGHTA and CDR2 is FQGTGA. V lost 4 bases and J 7 bases, leaving 8 bases between the germline ends. CDR3 length: 13 amino acids.

The chain has TRBV7-2 and TRBJ1-2; unclear D gene. The ends were cut back, 1 base at V and 3 bases at J, with 9 bases in the middle. The CDR3 covers 14 residues. Germline CDR1 is SGHTA and CDR2 is FQGNSA. CDR3 bases: TGTGCCAGCAGCTTAGATGAGGTCCACTATGGCTACACCTTC. Translating it yields CASSLDEVHYGYTF.

The V and J genes are TRBV19 and TRBJ2-3, with D hard to call. This CDR3 comprises 13 residues. The germline V gene encodes CDR1 LNHDA and CDR2 SQIVND (reference sequence). Trimming cost V 3 bases and J 2 bases, with 6 bases left between them. In DNA form, the CDR3 reads TGTGCCAGTAGTATCCAGTTCACAGATACGCAGTATTTT. Its translation: CASSIQFTDTQYF. Filled out from reference TRBV19 and TRBJ2-3, the complete variable domain reads DGGITQSPKYLFRKEGQNVTLSCEQNLNHDAMYWYRQDPGQGLRLIYYSQIVNDFQKGDIAEGYSVSREKKESFPLTVTSAQKNPTAFYLCASSIQFTDTQYFGPGTRLTVL.

Only one count was recorded for this clone. The chain combines TRBV18 with TRBJ1-1; 7 bases map to TRBD1. V shed 6 bases and J 5 bases; nucleotides not matched to a gene: 6. CDR1 is KGHSH and CDR2 is LQKENI in the germline V gene. This CDR3 has 13 amino acids. The chain's CDR3 is CASSRGQETEAFF. DNA of the CDR3: TGTGCCAGCTCCCGCGGACAGGAAACTGAAGCTTTCTTT.

The CDR3 is CASSQNRGAYYEQYF. In DNA, the CDR3 is TGTGCCAGCAGCCAAAATCGGGGAGCCTACTACGAGCAGTACTTC. The chain joins TRBV3-1 (or the pseudogene TRBV3-2) to TRBJ2-7, with D possibly matching TRBD2 (5 bases). The V gene's germline CDR1 is LGHDT and CDR2 YNNKEL (reference sequence). Trimming took 2 bases from V and 3 from J, leaving 14 bases between them. The CDR3 is made up of 15 amino acids.

The rearrangement uses TRBV11-2 and TRBJ2-7; 12 bases map to TRBD2. V gave up 1 base and J gave up 8 bases; unmatched junction bases: 9. The germline V gene has CDR1 SGHAT and CDR2 FQNNGV. The CDR3 has 16 amino acids. The CDR3 reads CASSLGSLAGGRQQYF. The CDR3 DNA sequence: TGTGCCAGCAGCTTAGGGTCACTAGCGGGGGGCCGGCAGCAGTACTTC.

This chain uses TRBV2 with TRBJ1-2; TRBD1 matches 7 bases. There are 14 residues in the CDR3. CDR1 SNHLY and CDR2 FYNNEI come from the germline V gene. The V segment lost 6 bases and the J segment 7 bases; nucleotides outside the gene matches: 11. The CDR3, as DNA: TGTGCCAGCAGAGGTGGCAGGGGGGAAGGTGGCTACACCTTC. Encoded protein: CASRGGRGEGGYTF.

The genes are TRBV6-5 and TRBJ1-3, with D possibly TRBD1 on 6 matching bases. This CDR3 contains 14 residues. Germline-derived CDR1 and CDR2 are MNHEY and SVGAGI. V lost 6 bases and J lost 1, with 10 bases in between. CDR3 loop: CASRPTGSGNTIYF. CDR3 DNA sequence: TGTGCCAGCAGACCGACAGGTTCTGGAAACACCATATATTTT.

This chain links TRBV6-5 with TRBJ2-1, with D possibly TRBD1 on 7 matching bases. Germline loops: CDR1 MNHEY, CDR2 SVGAGI. V was cut by 5 bases and J by 9 bases, with 14 bases left in between. This CDR3 has 13 amino acids. CDR3 in DNA: TGTGCCAGCAGTCCCTCAGGGGGAGGTGAGCAGTTCTTC. It encodes CASSPSGGGEQFF.

The V gene is TRBV7-9, the J gene TRBJ2-3; no clear D gene. Per germline, CDR1 SEHNR and CDR2 FQNEAQ (reference sequence). This CDR3 contains 16 residues. Between the trimmed V and J ends, which lost 1 base and 5 bases, there was a span of 16 bases. CDR3 sequence (DNA): TGTGCCAGCAGCTTAGTGTGGCAACCCCAGGTAGATACGCAGTATTTT. Protein: CASSLVWQPQVDTQYF.

V usage is TRBV5-6 and J usage is TRBJ1-1; TRBD1 aligns across 7 bases. The CDR3 is 14 amino acids. Trimming cost V 0 bases and J 5 bases; bases outside gene matches: 4. CDR1 SGHDT and CDR2 YYEEEE come from the germline V gene. CDR3 protein: CASSLGQGWTEAFF. The DNA for the CDR3 is TGTGCCAGCAGCTTGGGACAGGGTTGGACTGAAGCTTTCTTT.

V gene TRBV4-1 combines with J gene TRBJ1-1; 12 nucleotides align to TRBD1. Trimming at V came to 1 base and at J to 5 bases, leaving 14 bases not matched to a gene. This CDR3 comprises 19 residues. Germline CDR1 reads MGHRA; CDR2 reads YSYEKL. CDR3 DNA sequence: TGCGCCAGCAGCCAAGTTTCAGGTGGGACAGGGGGCCCGGGGACTGAAGCTTTCTTT. Translating gives CASSQVSGGTGGPGTEAFF.

The V call is TRBV6-2 or TRBV6-3, the J call TRBJ2-1; D is undetermined. This CDR3 spans 16 amino acids. Per germline, CDR1 MNHEY and CDR2 SVGEGT. Trimming removed 6 bases from V and 7 bases from J, with 22 bases in between. CDR3 amino acids: CASSRGTTEKVNEQFF. CDR3 DNA: TGTGCCAGCAGCCGCGGCACCACCGAAAAGGTTAATGAGCAGTTCTTC.

The rearrangement joins TRBV5-1 to TRBJ1-6; D unclear. Germline V gives CDR1 SGHRS, CDR2 YFSETQ. V was cut by 4 bases and J by 5 bases, with 16 bases left in between. The CDR3 is made up of 16 amino acids. CDR3 loop: CASSPTTTYDNSPLHF. The CDR3 coding sequence is TGCGCCAGCAGCCCGACGACAACCTATGATAATTCACCCCTCCACTTT.

V is TRBV9 and J is TRBJ1-5, with 10 bases fitting TRBD1. Trimming at V came to 3 bases and at J to 4 bases, leaving 7 bases not matched to a gene. The CDR3 is 16 amino acids. The V gene's germline CDR1 is SGDLS and CDR2 YYNGEE. The CDR3 sequence is CASSAGTGDGNQPQHF. The CDR3 DNA follows: TGTGCCAGCAGCGCGGGGACAGGGGACGGGAATCAGCCCCAGCATTTT.

The J gene is TRBJ2-5, the V gene TRBV13; 10 bases align to TRBD2. V lost 4 bases and J lost 5; bases outside the gene matches: 7. CDR1 PRHDT and CDR2 FYEKMQ come from the germline V gene (reference sequence). The CDR3 sequence is 15 residues long. The chain's CDR3 is CASSSGLALMETQYF. The CDR3 DNA is TGTGCCAGCAGCTCGGGACTAGCGCTTATGGAGACCCAGTACTTC.

V gene TRBV4-2 combines with J gene TRBJ2-2; 13 bases match TRBD2. CDR1 is LGHNA, CDR2 YNFKEQ, per germline. This CDR3 contains 18 residues. The trim removed 2 bases at V and 7 bases at J, leaving 10 bases unmatched. Here the CDR3 reads CASSQLGLAGPKDGELFF. CDR3 in DNA: TGTGCCAGCAGCCAACTGGGACTAGCGGGACCAAAGGACGGGGAGCTGTTTTTT.

This chain's CDR3 is CASSLAAYTYEQYF. CDR3 coding DNA: TGTGCCAGCAGCCTAGCAGCGTATACCTACGAGCAGTACTTC. The J gene is TRBJ2-7, the V gene TRBV11-2; TRBD2 might be the D (5 bases). This CDR3 is 14 amino acids long. The V end was cut by 5 bases, the J end by 2 bases, with 13 bases between. Germline assignment: CDR1 SGHAT and CDR2 FQNNGV. Full variable domain (outside the CDR3, taken from reference TRBV11-2 and TRBJ2-7): EAGVAQSPRYKIIEKRQSVAFWCNPISGHATLYWYQQILGQGPKLLIQFQNNGVVDDSQLPKDRFSAERLKGVDSTLKIQPAKLEDSAVYLCASSLAAYTYEQYFGPGTRLTVT.

The rearrangement joins TRBV19 to TRBJ2-7; TRBD1 matches at 8 bases. Trimming took 4 bases from V and 3 from J; bases not matched to a gene: 5. Germline CDR1 LNHDA, CDR2 SQIVND (reference sequence). This CDR3 has 14 amino acids. The CDR3 nucleotides are TGTGCCAGTAGTACCGGACAGGGCATCTACGAGCAGTACTTC. It is translated as CASSTGQGIYEQYF.